A single sample is the source of the 9 T cell receptor beta chains below, sequenced in a study of a mutant IDH1 vaccine in newly diagnosed glioma. The time point is: week 35, safety follow-up. A single vaccine dose contained 300 ug of mutant IDH1 20-mer peptide, and topical imiquimod was used with it. The protocol was immunoSEQ multiplex PCR, while the TCRdb copy is restricted to in-frame clones and leaves out a portion. In the table there are 60,000 to 75,000 clones, approximately 86% of which are singletons. No cognate antigen is known for these TCRs. The source was PBMCs, collected from a glioma patient whose treatment included an IDH1 peptide vaccine. These receptors originate from a man aged 25-45 years with glioma.

J is TRBJ1-4 and V is TRBV20-1; unclear D gene. The ends were cut back, 7 bases at V and 5 bases at J, with 8 bases in the middle. Germline V gene lookup returns CDR1 DFQATT and CDR2 SNEGSKA (reference sequence). This CDR3 contains 11 residues. The CDR3 region is CSGAKNEKLFF. For the CDR3, the DNA is TGCAGTGGGGCGAAAAATGAAAAACTGTTTTTT.

The chain employs TRBV21-1 and TRBJ2-5; the D call TRBD2 from the table was never checked on the DNA. TRBV21-1 is a pseudogene segment. This CDR3 is 15 amino acids long. CDR3 region: CATLGDSRAEETQYF. For the CDR3, the DNA is TGTGCCACCTTAGGGGACTCACGAGCGGAAGAGACCCAGTACTTC.

The DNA of the CDR3 is TGTGCCAGCAGTGAGACTAGCGGGAAGTACAATGAGCAGTTCTTC. Translating gives CASSETSGKYNEQFF. The J gene is TRBJ2-1, the V gene TRBV28; 11 nucleotides line up with TRBD2. The J segment lost 4 bases and the V segment lost 5 bases, leaving 4 bases of the junction unmatched. The CDR3 contains 15 residues. Per germline, CDR1 MDHEN and CDR2 SYDVKM.

This chain joins TRBV2 and TRBJ1-1; D remains unclear. The germline V and J ends were trimmed by 6 bases and 4 bases, with 9 bases remaining between them. The CDR3 spans 12 residues. Germline V lookup: CDR1 SNHLY, CDR2 FYNNEI. CDR3 amino acids: CASRVGITEAFF. The CDR3 coding sequence is TGTGCCAGCAGGGTAGGGATCACTGAAGCTTTCTTT.

V and J are TRBV5-4 and TRBJ1-6, with D tentatively TRBD1 (5 bases). Trimming removed 6 bases at V and 10 bases at J, with 14 bases between. The CDR3 has 13 amino acids. CDR1 is SGHNT, CDR2 YYREEE, per germline (reference sequence). CDR3 DNA sequence: TGTGCCAGCAAGACCTTGGGGGACTCACCCCTCCACTTT. Its protein product is CASKTLGDSPLHF.

The chain is built from TRBV7-2 and TRBJ2-7; TRBD1 matches 11 bases. This CDR3 is built from 15 residues. Germline lookup yields CDR1 SGHTA and CDR2 FQGNSA. After removal of 2 bases from V and 3 bases from J, the junction contained 3 bases not matched to a gene. The CDR3 DNA is TGTGCCAGCAGCTTAATGGACAGGGGGCTCTACGAGCAGTACTTC. It is translated as CASSLMDRGLYEQYF.

This clone was counted between two and nine times. This chain uses TRBV19 with TRBJ1-2, with 7 bases fitting TRBD1. V was pared by 5 bases and J by 6 bases, with 9 bases of the junction left unmatched. Germline V gives CDR1 LNHDA, CDR2 SQIVND (reference sequence). The CDR3 is 14 residues long. The CDR3 here is CASSPAGGNNGYTF. CDR3 DNA sequence: TGTGCCAGTAGTCCTGCAGGGGGGAATAATGGCTACACCTTC.

The chain employs TRBV28 and TRBJ1-2; D gene ambiguous. CDR1 and CDR2 from the germline V gene are MDHEN and SYDVKM. Trimming left V 8 bases short and J 4 bases short, with 17 bases between. The CDR3 sequence is 14 residues long. Here the CDR3 reads CASQTARQGYGYTF. The CDR3 region has the DNA TGTGCCAGCCAGACCGCTCGACAAGGCTATGGCTACACCTTC.

The gene calls are TRBV13 and TRBJ2-2, with 7 bases lining up with TRBD1. After removal of 2 bases from V and 13 bases from J, the junction contained 4 bases not matched to a gene. CDR3 length equals 12 residues. Germline lookup yields CDR1 PRHDT and CDR2 FYEKMQ (reference sequence). CDR3 DNA: TGTGCCAGCAGCTTATCACAGGGGAGGCTGTTTTTT. Protein: CASSLSQGRLFF.